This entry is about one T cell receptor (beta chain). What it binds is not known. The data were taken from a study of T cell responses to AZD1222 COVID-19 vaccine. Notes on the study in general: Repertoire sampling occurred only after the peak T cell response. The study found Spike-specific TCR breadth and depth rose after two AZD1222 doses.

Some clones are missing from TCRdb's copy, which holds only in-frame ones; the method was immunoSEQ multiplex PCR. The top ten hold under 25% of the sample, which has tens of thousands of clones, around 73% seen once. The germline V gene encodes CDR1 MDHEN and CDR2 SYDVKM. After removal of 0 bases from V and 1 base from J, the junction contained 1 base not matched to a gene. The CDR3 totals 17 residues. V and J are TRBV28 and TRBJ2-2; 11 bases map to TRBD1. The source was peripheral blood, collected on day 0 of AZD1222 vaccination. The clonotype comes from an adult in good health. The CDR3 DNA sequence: TGTGCCAGCAGTTTATGGGGACAGGGGGTGAACACCGGGGAGCTGTTTTTT. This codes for CASSLWGQGVNTGELFF.